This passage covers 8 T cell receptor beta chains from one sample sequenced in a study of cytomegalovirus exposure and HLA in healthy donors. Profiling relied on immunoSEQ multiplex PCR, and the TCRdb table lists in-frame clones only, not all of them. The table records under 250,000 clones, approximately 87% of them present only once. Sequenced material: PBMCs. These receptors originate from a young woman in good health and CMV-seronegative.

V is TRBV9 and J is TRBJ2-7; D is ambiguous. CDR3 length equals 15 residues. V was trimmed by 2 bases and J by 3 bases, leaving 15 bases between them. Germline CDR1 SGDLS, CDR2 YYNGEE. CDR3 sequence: CASSVSQDPLYEQYF. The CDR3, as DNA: TGTGCCAGCAGCGTCTCCCAAGACCCACTCTACGAGCAGTACTTC. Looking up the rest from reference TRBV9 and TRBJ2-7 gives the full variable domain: DSGVTQTPKHLITATGQRVTLRCSPRSGDLSVYWYQQSLDQGLQFLIQYYNGEERAKGNILERFSAQQFPDLHSELNLSSLELGDSALYFCASSVSQDPLYEQYFGPGTRLTVT.

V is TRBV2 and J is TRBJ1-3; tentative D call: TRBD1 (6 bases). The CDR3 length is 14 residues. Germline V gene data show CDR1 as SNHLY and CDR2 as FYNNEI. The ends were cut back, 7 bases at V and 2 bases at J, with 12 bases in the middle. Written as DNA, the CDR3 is TGTGCCAGCAAATTCGACAGGACTGGAAACACCATATATTTT. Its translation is CASKFDRTGNTIYF.

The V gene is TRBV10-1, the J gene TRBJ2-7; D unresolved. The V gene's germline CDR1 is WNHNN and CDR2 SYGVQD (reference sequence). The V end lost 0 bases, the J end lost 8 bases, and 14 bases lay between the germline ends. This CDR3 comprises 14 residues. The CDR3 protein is CASSESNRENKQYF. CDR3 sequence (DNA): TGCGCCAGCAGTGAGTCGAATAGGGAAAACAAGCAGTACTTC.

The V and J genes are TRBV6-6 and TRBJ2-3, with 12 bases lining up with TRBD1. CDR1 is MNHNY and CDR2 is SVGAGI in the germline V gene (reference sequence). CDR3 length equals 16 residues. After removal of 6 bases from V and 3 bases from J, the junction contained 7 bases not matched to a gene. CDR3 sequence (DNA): TGTGCCAGCAGGGCCGGGACAGGGGGCTCGACAGATACGCAGTATTTT. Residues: CASRAGTGGSTDTQYF.

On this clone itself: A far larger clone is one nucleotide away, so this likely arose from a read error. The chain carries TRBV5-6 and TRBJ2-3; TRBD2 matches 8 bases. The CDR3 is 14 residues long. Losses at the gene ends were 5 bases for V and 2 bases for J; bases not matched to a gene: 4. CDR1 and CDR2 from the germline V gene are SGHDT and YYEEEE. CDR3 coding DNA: TGTGCCAGCAGTGATAGCGGGGCCACAGATACGCAGTATTTT. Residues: CASSDSGATDTQYF.

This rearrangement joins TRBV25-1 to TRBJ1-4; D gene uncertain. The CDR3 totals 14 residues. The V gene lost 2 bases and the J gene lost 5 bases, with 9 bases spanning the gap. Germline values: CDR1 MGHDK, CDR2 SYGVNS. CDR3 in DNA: TGTGCCAGCAGTGAAATCGATCCAAATGAAAAACTGTTTTTT. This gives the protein CASSEIDPNEKLFF.

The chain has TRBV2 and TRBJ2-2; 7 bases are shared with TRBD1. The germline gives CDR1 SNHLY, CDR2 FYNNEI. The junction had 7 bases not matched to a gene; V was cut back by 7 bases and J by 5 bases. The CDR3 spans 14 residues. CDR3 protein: CASKRDSPTGELFF. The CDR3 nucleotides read TGTGCCAGCAAACGGGACAGCCCGACCGGGGAGCTGTTTTTT.

DNA of the CDR3: TGTGCCAGCAGCTTGTTAACAGGACAGAGCTACGAGCAGTACTTC. This encodes CASSLLTGQSYEQYF. The chain has TRBV5-8 and TRBJ2-7; possibly TRBD1 for D (6 bases). The CDR3 spans 15 residues. Germline V gives CDR1 SGHTS, CDR2 YDEGEE. Trimming stripped 1 base from V and 3 bases from J, with 14 bases between. Drawing the rest from reference TRBV5-8 and TRBJ2-7, the complete variable domain is EAGVTQSPTHLIKTRGQQATLRCSPISGHTSVYWYQQALGLGLQFLLWYDEGEERNRGNFPPRFSGRQFPNYSSELNVNALELEDSALYLCASSLLTGQSYEQYFGPGTRLTVT.